This is a list of T cell receptor beta chains from one sample in a study of blood T cell repertoires in COVID-19. TCRdb's table, derived via immunoSEQ multiplex PCR, lists solely in-frame clones and lacks some. Here the sample spans 200,000 to 250,000 clones, approximately 80% being singletons. Sequencing was done on a sample of peripheral blood. The receptors were sampled from an elderly woman with COVID-19, enrolled during active disease. CDR3s include the opening cysteine and the closing phenylalanine or tryptophan. D genes are given only for firm matches. The size field is filled for only some rows; it gives once, few, many or a size class.

TRBJ2-3 | few | TRBD1 | TRBV7-3 | CASSLTGTGKVDTQYF | TGTGCCAGCAGCCTTACAGGGACAGGGAAGGTAGATACGCAGTATTTT
TRBJ2-7 | . | TRBD1 | TRBV14 | CASATQTGSAYEQYF | TGTGCCAGCGCGACTCAGACAGGGTCCGCCTACGAGCAGTACTTC
TRBJ2-7 | . | TRBD1 | TRBV6-5 | CASTPGGGQFYEQYF | TGTGCCAGCACTCCGGGTGGGGGACAGTTTTACGAGCAGTACTTC
TRBJ1-5 | . | . | TRBV7-9 | CASSQKGGEQPQHF | TGTGCCAGCAGCCAGAAGGGGGGGGAGCAGCCCCAGCATTTT
TRBJ2-1 | . | . | TRBV9 | CASSVNSGNNEQFF | TGTGCCAGCAGCGTAAATAGCGGAAACAATGAGCAGTTCTTC
TRBJ2-3 | . | TRBD2 | TRBV15 | CATSRGTSSSTDTQYF | TGTGCCACCAGCCGCGGGACTAGCTCGAGCACAGATACGCAGTATTTT
TRBJ2-2 | . | . | TRBV7-2 | CASSWGVSNTGELFF | TGTGCCAGCAGCTGGGGGGTGTCGAACACCGGAGAGCTGTTTTTT
TRBJ1-3 | . | TRBD1 | TRBV29-1 | CSVATGFGNTIYF | TGCAGCGTTGCGACAGGGTTCGGAAACACCATATATTTT
TRBJ2-7 | few | TRBD2 | TRBV5-1 | CASSSKLAGYEQYF | TGCGCCAGCAGCTCTAAACTAGCGGGGTACGAGCAGTACTTC
TRBJ2-7 | . | . | TRBV27 | CASSSLYEQYF | TGTGCCAGCAGTTCCCTCTACGAGCAGTACTTC
TRBJ1-2 | few | TRBD1 | TRBV29-1 | CSATSGTGSNTF | TGCAGCGCCACGTCCGGGACAGGGAGTAACACCTTC
TRBJ1-1 | . | . | TRBV19 | CASRQGSMNTEAFF | TGTGCCAGTAGGCAGGGCAGCATGAACACTGAAGCTTTCTTT
TRBJ1-6 | . | . | TRBV20-1 | CSALDGITLHF | TGCAGTGCGTTAGATGGTATCACCCTCCACTTT
TRBJ1-5 | few | TRBD1 | TRBV6-6 | CASRLDRVGDKQPQHF | TGTGCCAGCAGATTGGACAGGGTAGGCGATAAGCAGCCCCAGCATTTT
TRBJ2-4 | . | . | TRBV28 | CASSLRPGKNIQYF | TGTGCCAGCAGTCTCCGACCCGGGAAAAACATTCAGTACTTC
TRBJ2-5 | . | . | TRBV5-1 | CASNSGTQSRETQYF | TGCGCCAGCAATTCCGGGACACAATCTCGGGAGACCCAGTACTTC
TRBJ2-4 | few | TRBD1 | TRBV5-1 | CASSLGDREKNIQYF | TGCGCCAGCAGCTTGGGGGACAGAGAAAAAAACATTCAGTACTTC
TRBJ2-1 | . | . | TRBV19 | CASSSTAQQANEQFF | TGTGCCAGTAGTTCGACGGCCCAACAGGCCAATGAGCAGTTCTTC
TRBJ1-2 | . | . | TRBV10-3 | CAISEGTKVYGYTF | TGTGCCATCAGTGAAGGGACAAAGGTCTATGGCTACACCTTC
TRBJ1-2 | . | TRBD1 | TRBV7-2 | CASSSGQGAADYGYTF | TGTGCCAGCAGCTCCGGACAGGGGGCGGCCGACTATGGCTACACCTTC
TRBJ1-2 | . | TRBD1 | TRBV4-2 | CASSQASQGANYGYTF | TGTGCCAGCAGCCAAGCTTCACAGGGGGCAAACTATGGCTACACCTTC
TRBJ2-5 | few | . | TRBV6-5 | CASRKVQAPQETQYF | TGTGCCAGCAGGAAGGTCCAGGCCCCACAAGAGACCCAGTACTTC
TRBJ2-7 | once | . | TRBV9 | CASSVGPGRYEQYF | TGTGCCAGCAGCGTAGGTCCAGGGAGGTACGAGCAGTACTTC
TRBJ1-2 | . | TRBD1 | TRBV18 | CASSPGTDSWGYTF | TGTGCCAGCTCACCTGGGACAGACTCCTGGGGCTACACCTTC
TRBJ1-1 | . | . | TRBV5-1 | CASSLQGGTEAFF | TGCGCCAGCAGCTTGCAGGGAGGTACTGAAGCTTTCTTT
TRBJ1-2 | . | . | TRBV20-1 | CSARDRGYTF | TGCAGTGCTAGAGATCGTGGCTACACCTTC
TRBJ2-4 | . | . | TRBV18 | CASSPREAGIQYF | TGTGCCAGCTCACCCAGGGAGGCCGGCATTCAGTACTTC
TRBJ1-1 | few | . | TRBV7-9 | CASTSPTPTGNTEAFF | TGTGCCAGCACCTCTCCGACCCCGACAGGGAACACTGAAGCTTTCTTT
TRBJ1-1 | . | . | TRBV6-5 | CASSLKRPGTEAFF | TGTGCCAGCAGTTTAAAGAGACCGGGGACTGAAGCTTTCTTT
TRBJ2-3 | . | TRBD2 | TRBV9 | CASSGLAGDYTDTQYF | TGTGCCAGCAGCGGGCTAGCGGGGGACTACACAGATACGCAGTATTTT
TRBJ1-4 | . | . | TRBV19 | CASTVQGANEKLFF | TGTGCCAGTACCGTACAAGGGGCGAATGAAAAACTGTTTTTT
TRBJ2-2 | . | TRBD1 | TRBV2 | CASKGQGLPGELFF | TGTGCCAGCAAGGGACAGGGACTCCCCGGGGAGCTGTTTTTT
TRBJ2-3 | . | . | TRBV21-1 | CASRYSDRGAVLGIDTQYF | TGTGCCAGCAGGTACTCGGACAGGGGGGCCGTTTTGGGAATAGATACGCAGTATTTT
TRBJ2-1 | . | TRBD2 | TRBV5-4 | CASSLAASGYREQFF | TGTGCCAGCAGCTTGGCCGCTAGCGGGTACAGGGAGCAGTTCTTC
TRBJ1-1 | few | TRBD1 | TRBV28 | CASSPAGTGGNTEAFF | TGTGCCAGCAGCCCCGCCGGGACAGGGGGGAACACTGAAGCTTTCTTT
TRBJ2-7 | . | . | TRBV5-6 | CASSLLTVEQYF | TGTGCCAGCAGCTTATTAACAGTCGAGCAGTACTTC
TRBJ2-5 | once | TRBD2 | TRBV9 | CASSVGGGETQYF | TGTGCCAGCAGCGTAGGCGGGGGTGAGACCCAGTACTTC